Below are 3 T cell receptor beta chains sequenced from a single sample in a study of ipilimumab plus nivolumab after autologous stem cell transplantation (dated by TCRdb to the early 2020s). Preparation of the library involved the immunoSEQ multiplex PCR assay. The source is immuneACCESS, and TCRdb retained only in-frame sequences with V and J called. Part of the clones is not carried over; for the studies checked, unresolved V genes explain less than half of this, and the remainder is unexplained. Here the sample has tens of thousands of clones; more than 80% occur a single time. The top ten hold 2.2% of the sample. The sequences come from PBMCs, collected in a trial of ipilimumab plus nivolumab as post-transplant consolidation. The source of these receptors is a male donor with diffuse large B-cell lymphoma.

This chain joins TRBV5-5 and TRBJ1-1, with 8 positions matching TRBD1. V lost 2 bases to trimming and J lost 4 bases; unmatched junction nucleotides: 1. Germline values: CDR1 SGHKS, CDR2 YYEKEE (reference sequence). The CDR3 runs 13 residues. This chain's CDR3 is CASSFTGGTEAFF. CDR3 nucleotide sequence: TGTGCCAGCAGCTTTACAGGGGGCACTGAAGCTTTCTTT.

This chain uses TRBV7-3 with TRBJ2-1, with TRBD2 matching 9 bases. This CDR3 spans 15 amino acids. Germline CDR1 reads SGHTA; CDR2 reads FQGTGA. V was pared by 3 bases and J by 8 bases, with 8 bases of the junction left unmatched. CDR3 nucleotide sequence: TGTGCCAGCAGCTTCGTCGCGGGGGGGATCGATGAGCAGTTCTTC. Protein: CASSFVAGGIDEQFF.

This chain joins TRBV25-1 and TRBJ2-3; maybe TRBD2 (6 bases). Trimming left V 4 bases short and J 0 bases short, with 14 bases between. Germline CDR1 reads MGHDK; CDR2 reads SYGVNS. CDR3 length equals 16 residues. Here the CDR3 reads CASSAFAGGSTDTQYF. Written as DNA, the CDR3 is TGTGCCAGCAGTGCGTTTGCCGGGGGTAGCACAGATACGCAGTATTTT.